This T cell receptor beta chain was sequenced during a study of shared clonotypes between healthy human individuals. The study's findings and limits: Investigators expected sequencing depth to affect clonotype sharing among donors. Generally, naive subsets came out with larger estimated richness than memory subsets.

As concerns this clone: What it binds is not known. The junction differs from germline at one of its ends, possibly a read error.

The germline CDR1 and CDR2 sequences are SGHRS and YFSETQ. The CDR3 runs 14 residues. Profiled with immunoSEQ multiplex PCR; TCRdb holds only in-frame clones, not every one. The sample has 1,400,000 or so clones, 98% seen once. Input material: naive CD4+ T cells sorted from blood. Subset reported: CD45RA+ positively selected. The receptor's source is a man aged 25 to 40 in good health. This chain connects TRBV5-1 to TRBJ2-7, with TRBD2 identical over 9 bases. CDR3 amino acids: CASSTVPGGSGRSF. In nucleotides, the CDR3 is TGCGCCAGCAGCACAGTCCCCGGGGGTAGCGGGAGAAGCTTC.